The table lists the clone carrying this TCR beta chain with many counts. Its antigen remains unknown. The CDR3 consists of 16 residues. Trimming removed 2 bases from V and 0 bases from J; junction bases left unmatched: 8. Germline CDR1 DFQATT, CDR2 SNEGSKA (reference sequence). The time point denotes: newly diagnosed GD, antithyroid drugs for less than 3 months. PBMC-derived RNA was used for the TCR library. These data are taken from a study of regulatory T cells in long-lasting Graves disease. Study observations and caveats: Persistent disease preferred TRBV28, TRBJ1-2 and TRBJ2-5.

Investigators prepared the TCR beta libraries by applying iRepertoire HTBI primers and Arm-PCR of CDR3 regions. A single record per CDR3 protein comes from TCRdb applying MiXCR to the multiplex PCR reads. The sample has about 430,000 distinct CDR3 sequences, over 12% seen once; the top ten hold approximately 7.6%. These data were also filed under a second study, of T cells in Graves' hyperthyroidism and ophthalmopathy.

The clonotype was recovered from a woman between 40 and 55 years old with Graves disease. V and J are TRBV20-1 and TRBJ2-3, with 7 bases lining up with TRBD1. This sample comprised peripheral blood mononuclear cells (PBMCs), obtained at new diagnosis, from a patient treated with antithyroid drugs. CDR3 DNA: TGCAGTGCTAGAACCCGGACAGGCAAGAGCACAGATACGCAGTATTTT. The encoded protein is CSARTRTGKSTDTQYF.